What follows describes a single T cell receptor beta chain. Original processing methods: From reference gene primer amplification, estimates of nucleated cell counts were derived. Sequenced by immunoSEQ multiplex PCR; TCRdb stores in-frame clones only, minus some. Clone size and V and J calls were adopted from that table, with D and trimming inferred from the DNA. The data show some 170,000 clones, 82% seen once. The source of the sample is a study of blood T cell repertoires in COVID-19. Study in general: Collection of acute and convalescent COVID-19 samples took place in the United States, Italy and Spain. PBMCs, B-cell-depleted T cells, or T cells were the source of the cDNA or gDNA that made up the material.

Input material: peripheral blood. The TCR was taken from a woman in her seventies with acute or convalescent COVID-19.

CDR3 region: CASSEQGYGGYTF. DNA for the CDR3: TGTGCCAGCAGTGAGCAGGGGTACGGCGGCTACACCTTC. The V gene is TRBV6-1, the J gene TRBJ1-2; D might be TRBD1 (6 bases). The CDR3 loop spans 13 amino acids. Germline V lookup: CDR1 MNHNS, CDR2 SASEGT. V gave up 3 bases and J gave up 8 bases, with 13 bases separating them.